These 27 T cell receptor beta chains were all obtained from the same sample, sequenced in a study of cytomegalovirus exposure and HLA in healthy donors. 60 Vbeta and 13 Jbeta primers were used in PCR. TCRdb's table, derived via immunoSEQ multiplex PCR, lists solely in-frame clones and lacks some. The sample includes approximately 150,000 clones, more than 70% of them seen just once. Specimen: PBMCs. The receptors were sampled from a man aged 18-30 years in good health and CMV-seropositive.

The chain combines TRBV15 with TRBJ2-5; perhaps TRBD2 as D (5 bases). Trimming took off 1 base at V and 9 bases at J, with 9 bases between the two ends. The CDR3 sequence is 12 residues long. Germline V gives CDR1 LNHNV, CDR2 YYDKDF (reference sequence). CDR3 sequence reads: CATSRATGSQYF. CDR3 bases: TGTGCCACCAGCAGAGCAACGGGGTCCCAGTACTTC.

The chain employs TRBV28 and TRBJ2-7, with D hard to call. Trimming pared 6 bases from V and 6 bases from J, leaving 6 bases between. Germline CDR1 and CDR2: MDHEN and SYDVKM. This CDR3 spans 10 amino acids. CDR3 in amino acids: CASSLAEQYF. In nucleotides, the CDR3 is TGTGCCAGCAGCTTGGCCGAGCAGTACTTC.

The chain combines TRBV4-1 with TRBJ2-2; 10 nucleotides agree with TRBD1. Losses at the gene ends were 4 bases for V and 7 bases for J; bases not matched to a gene: 6. Germline V CDR1 and CDR2: MGHRA, YSYEKL. This CDR3 region has 15 residues. CDR3 protein: CASSPRDRGFGELFF. CDR3 bases: TGCGCCAGCAGCCCCCGGGACAGGGGTTTCGGGGAGCTGTTTTTT.

The rearrangement links TRBV7-9 to TRBJ2-7; 13 nucleotides agree with TRBD2. The CDR3 runs 16 residues. V trimming: 5 bases; J trimming: 4 bases; junction bases outside the gene matches: 8. CDR1 is SEHNR, CDR2 FQNEAQ, per germline (reference sequence). The CDR3: CASSPRTSGSIYEQYF. The DNA for the CDR3 is TGTGCCAGCAGCCCAAGGACTAGCGGGAGTATATACGAGCAGTACTTC.

Of note for this clone: One end of the junction varies from germline; a read error may be responsible. The chain carries TRBV7-3 and TRBJ2-1; D gene uncertain. The CDR3 extends over 13 amino acids. Germline V gene data show CDR1 as SGHTA and CDR2 as FQGTGA. CDR3 in DNA: TGTGCCAGCAGCCGCGACGCACAGCAGGTGGGTGTCTTC. Residues: CASSRDAQQVGVF.

In its sample, this clone was seen a few times. The chain employs TRBV6-5 and TRBJ1-1; no definite D call. The CDR3 loop spans 11 amino acids. V was trimmed by 6 bases and J by 5 bases, leaving 7 bases between them. CDR1 is MNHEY and CDR2 is SVGAGI in the germline V gene. CDR3 in amino acids: CASSRATEAFF. The CDR3 DNA follows: TGTGCCAGCAGCCGAGCGACTGAAGCTTTCTTT.

The V and J genes are TRBV2 and TRBJ2-7, with 7 bases identical to TRBD1. There are 13 residues in the CDR3. Germline V gene sequence: CDR1 SNHLY, CDR2 FYNNEI. With V trimmed by 8 bases and J by 6 bases, 10 bases remained unmatched. The CDR3 region is CASSSGDSPEQYF. The CDR3 DNA reads TGTGCCAGCTCTAGTGGGGACAGTCCCGAGCAGTACTTC. The full variable domain, completed using reference TRBV2 and TRBJ2-7, is EPEVTQTPSHQVTQMGQEVILRCVPISNHLYFYWYRQILGQKVEFLVSFYNNEISEKSEIFDDQFSVERPDGSNFTLKIRSTKLEDSAMYFCASSSGDSPEQYFGPGTRLTVT.

The chain joins TRBV5-1 to TRBJ2-3, with a possible D match to TRBD1 (6 bases). Germline assignment: CDR1 SGHRS and CDR2 YFSETQ. The CDR3 is 15 amino acids. V lost 5 bases to trimming and J lost 4 bases, with 17 bases between them. The CDR3 sequence: CASSLDRAGADTQYF. The CDR3, as DNA: TGCGCCAGCAGTCTTGACCGGGCAGGGGCAGATACGCAGTATTTT.

CDR3 in amino acids: CASSAWGVATNEKLFF. The CDR3 nucleotides are TGTGCCAGCAGCGCATGGGGGGTTGCAACTAATGAAAAACTGTTTTTT. The chain links TRBV13 to TRBJ1-4, with D perhaps matching TRBD1 (5 bases). The CDR3 length is 16 residues. V lost 5 bases to trimming and J lost 0 bases, with 13 bases between them. Germline V gives CDR1 PRHDT, CDR2 FYEKMQ (reference sequence).

The genes are TRBV5-5 and TRBJ2-1; D perhaps matches TRBD1 (6 bases). CDR1 and CDR2 from the germline V gene are SGHKS and YYEKEE (reference sequence). V gave up 3 bases and J gave up 10 bases, with 11 bases separating them. The length of the CDR3 is 12 residues. The DNA of the CDR3 is TGTGCCAGCAGCTCGAACAGGGTCGAGCAGTTCTTC. It yields the protein CASSSNRVEQFF. The variable domain in full, completed from reference TRBV5-5 and TRBJ2-1, reads DAGVTQSPTHLIKTRGQQVTLRCSPISGHKSVSWYQQVLGQGPQFIFQYYEKEERGRGNFPDRFSARQFPNYSSELNVNALLLGDSALYLCASSSNRVEQFFGPGTRLTVL.

The CDR3: CASKLAGPNEQFF. The CDR3 nucleotides are TGCGCCAGCAAACTAGCGGGGCCCAATGAGCAGTTCTTC. The rearrangement uses TRBV5-1 and TRBJ2-1, with 10 bases lining up with TRBD2. In germline, CDR1 is SGHRS, CDR2 YFSETQ. The CDR3 runs to 13 residues. Trimming took 6 bases from V and 6 from J; bases not matched to a gene: 3.

This chain links TRBV28 with TRBJ1-2; D perhaps matches TRBD1 (5 bases). This CDR3 is built from 14 residues. The germline CDR1 and CDR2 sequences are MDHEN and SYDVKM. V lost 10 bases to trimming and J lost 6 bases, with 21 bases between them. The DNA of the CDR3 is TGTGCCACCAACCTTGATCCAGGGCGGAATGGCTACACCTTC. Amino acids: CATNLDPGRNGYTF.

This rearrangement joins TRBV29-1 to TRBJ2-1, with 12 bases that match TRBD2. Germline CDR1 and CDR2: SQVTM and ANQGSEA. CDR3 size: 14 residues. V lost 8 bases and J lost 10; bases outside the gene matches: 12. The CDR3 region has the DNA TGCAGCTTTCTAGCGGGAGGGGTCGGGGGGGAGCAGTTCTTC. The encoded protein is CSFLAGGVGGEQFF.

The genes are TRBV7-3 and TRBJ2-1, with TRBD1 as a possible D gene (6 bases). V was clipped by 0 bases and J by 5 bases, with 11 bases between them. This CDR3 comprises 15 residues. The V gene's germline CDR1 is SGHTA and CDR2 FQGTGA. The CDR3 DNA is TGTGCCAGCAGCTTAACGAGGACAGATGACAATGAGCAGTTCTTC. Translating it yields CASSLTRTDDNEQFF.

The rearrangement links TRBV19 to TRBJ2-4, with TRBD1 matching 8 bases. The CDR3 loop spans 14 amino acids. The V segment lost 8 bases and the J segment 8 bases; nucleotides outside the gene matches: 11. The germline gives CDR1 LNHDA, CDR2 SQIVND (reference sequence). The chain's CDR3 is CASSRTGFSDIQYF. CDR3 nucleotides: TGTGCCAGTTCCAGGACAGGGTTCTCAGACATTCAGTACTTC.

The chain recombines TRBV4-1 with TRBJ2-6, with TRBD2 matching over 11 bases. Looked up from germline, CDR1 is MGHRA and CDR2 is YSYEKL. This CDR3 region has 22 residues. V lost 0 bases and J lost 0; bases outside the gene matches: 13. The CDR3 bases are TGCGCCAGCAGCCAAGATACCCTAGCGGGAGGTTTTTTCCGCTCTGGGGCCAACGTCCTGACTTTC. As protein: CASSQDTLAGGFFRSGANVLTF.

The rearrangement links TRBV30 to TRBJ2-1, with D perhaps TRBD1 (6 bases). This CDR3 has 15 residues. In germline, CDR1 is GTSNPN, CDR2 SVGIG (reference sequence). Trimming removed 3 bases at V and 0 bases at J, with 12 bases between. In DNA form, the CDR3 reads TGTGCCTGGAGAGGGGGACCGAACTCCTACAATGAGCAGTTCTTC. It yields the protein CAWRGGPNSYNEQFF.

J is TRBJ2-7 and V is TRBV28; 10 bases fit TRBD1. Trimming cost V 3 bases and J 3 bases; bases outside gene matches: 8. The CDR3 has 16 amino acids. Germline V gene sequence: CDR1 MDHEN, CDR2 SYDVKM. CDR3 region: CASSLTGTGARYEQYF. The CDR3, as DNA: TGTGCCAGCAGTTTGACCGGGACAGGGGCTCGCTACGAGCAGTACTTC.

This clone was picked up one time. This sequence joins TRBV6-5 and TRBJ1-1; D might be TRBD1 (5 bases). CDR1 MNHEY and CDR2 SVGAGI come from the germline V gene. CDR3 length: 12 amino acids. CDR3 sequence (DNA): TGTGTTCTCGGGGGGATGAACACTGAAGCTTTCTTT. Amino acids: CVLGGMNTEAFF.

This chain uses TRBV11-3 with TRBJ2-1, with TRBD1 as a possible D gene (6 bases). This CDR3 has 12 amino acids. Germline CDR1 reads SGHNT; CDR2 reads YENEEA. Trimming stripped 5 bases from V and 9 bases from J, with 11 bases between. CDR3 amino acids: CASSPRGSEQFF. In DNA, the CDR3 is TGTGCCAGCAGCCCCAGGGGTAGTGAGCAGTTCTTC.

The chain uses TRBV5-6 and TRBJ2-7; 11 bases are shared with TRBD2. From germline, CDR1 is SGHDT and CDR2 YYEEEE. This CDR3 region has 16 residues. The junction had 7 bases not matched to a gene; V was cut back by 3 bases and J by 2 bases. The CDR3 sequence: CASSSLAGGLPYEQYF. The CDR3 DNA sequence: TGTGCCAGCAGCTCGCTAGCGGGAGGCCTTCCCTACGAGCAGTACTTC. The full variable domain, rest sourced from reference TRBV5-6 and TRBJ2-7, is DAGVTQSPTHLIKTRGQQVTLRCSPKSGHDTVSWYQQALGQGPQFIFQYYEEEERQRGNFPDRFSGHQFPNYSSELNVNALLLGDSALYLCASSSLAGGLPYEQYFGPGTRLTVT.

This chain links TRBV30 with TRBJ2-7; D possibly corresponds to TRBD2 (6 bases). This CDR3 comprises 12 residues. Germline CDR1 and CDR2: GTSNPN and SVGIG (reference sequence). Deletions cut 3 bases from V and 6 bases from J, with 12 bases between. This chain's CDR3 is CAWSAPSVEQYF. The DNA of the CDR3 is TGTGCCTGGAGCGCACCTAGCGTCGAGCAGTACTTC.

The CDR3 reads CASSPGGGTVPEQYF. The CDR3 DNA reads TGTGCCAGCAGCCCGGGAGGCGGGACCGTCCCCGAGCAGTACTTC. The chain links TRBV5-4 to TRBJ2-7; 7 bases match TRBD2. Germline CDR1 reads SGHNT; CDR2 reads YYREEE (reference sequence). The CDR3 has 15 amino acids. V gave up 4 bases and J gave up 6 bases; unmatched junction bases: 13.

The V and J genes are TRBV19 and TRBJ2-1; possibly TRBD2 for D (5 bases). V gave up 4 bases and J gave up 1 base, with 8 bases separating them. The CDR3 extends over 14 amino acids. Germline CDR1 is LNHDA and CDR2 is SQIVND (reference sequence). The DNA for the CDR3 is TGTGCCAGTAGTACGGAGGTGTCCTACAATGAGCAGTTCTTC. This sequence encodes CASSTEVSYNEQFF.

The V gene is TRBV28, the J gene TRBJ1-6; D remains ambiguous. Germline lookup yields CDR1 MDHEN and CDR2 SYDVKM. V was cut by 4 bases and J by 4 bases, with 11 bases left in between. The CDR3 is made up of 15 amino acids. The CDR3 region is CASSSGSGYNSPLHF. As DNA, the CDR3 is TGTGCCAGCAGTTCGGGGAGTGGGTATAATTCACCCCTCCACTTT.

The rearrangement joins TRBV9 to TRBJ2-2, with 8 bases lining up with TRBD2. CDR1 SGDLS and CDR2 YYNGEE come from the germline V gene. Trimming took 7 bases from V and 8 from J; bases not matched to a gene: 7. This CDR3 contains 13 residues. The CDR3 spells CASRAGVGGELFF. As DNA, the CDR3 is TGTGCCAGCCGAGCGGGAGTTGGTGGGGAGCTGTTTTTT.

J is TRBJ2-1 and V is TRBV7-3, with TRBD2 identical over 12 bases. The CDR3 runs 19 residues. The V gene end was trimmed by 7 bases and the J gene end by 7 bases; junction bases not matched to a gene: 20. The germline gives CDR1 SGHTA, CDR2 FQGTGA. The CDR3 protein is CASTKRPLLAGGAGNEQFF. The CDR3 DNA follows: TGTGCCAGCACCAAACGCCCGCTACTAGCGGGAGGTGCGGGAAATGAGCAGTTCTTC.